These T cell receptor beta chains were read from a single sample in a study of early T cells in non-severe SARS-CoV-2 infection. TCRdb fed the 5' RACE reads into MiXCR, producing one record per CDR3 protein. Of some 63,000 distinct CDR3 sequences detected, approximately 13% appear once; the ten largest clones hold about 4.4%. Sequencing was performed on whole blood. Source of these receptors: an adult who was a healthcare worker with PCR-confirmed SARS-CoV-2 infection or an uninfected control (not recorded which). Each CDR3 is given with its conserved first and last residue. D genes are given only for firm matches. The size entry is marked missing in some rows and otherwise reads once, few, many or a size class.

TRBV5-1	-	TRBJ2-7	many	CASSPGDGTYEQYF	TGCGCCAGCAGCCCGGGGGACGGGACCTACGAGCAGTACTTC
TRBV12-3/TRBV12-4	TRBD2	TRBJ2-1	many	CASSYGGVYFEQFF	TGTGCCAGCAGTTACGGGGGGGTTTATTTTGAGCAGTTCTTC
TRBV3-1	-	TRBJ1-4	many	CASSRAFATNEKLFF	TGTGCCAGCAGCCGGGCCTTTGCAACTAATGAAAAACTGTTTTTT
TRBV6-2/TRBV6-3	-	TRBJ2-2	many	CASRSWPDSTGELFF	TGTGCCAGCCGCTCTTGGCCAGACTCCACCGGGGAGCTGTTTTTT
TRBV10-3	-	TRBJ1-3	many	CAIDSGNTIYF	TGTGCCATCGACTCTGGAAACACCATATATTTT
TRBV12-3/TRBV12-4	-	TRBJ2-3	-	CASSLDEDPDTQYF	TGTGCCAGCAGTTTAGATGAGGACCCAGATACGCAGTATTTT
TRBV21-1	-	TRBJ1-5	-	CASRLHQPQHF	TGTGCCAGCAGGCTTCATCAGCCCCAGCATTTT
TRBV11-2	TRBD2	TRBJ2-3	many	CASSERLAGSTDTQYF	TGTGCCAGCAGCGAAAGACTAGCGGGGAGCACAGATACGCAGTATTTT
TRBV5-1	-	TRBJ1-1	many	CASSLPSGANTEAFF	TGCGCCAGCAGCTTACCTTCGGGAGCCAACACTGAAGCTTTCTTT
TRBV20-1	TRBD2	TRBJ2-3	-	CSASGTTTQYF	TGCAGTGCGTCCGGGACTACCACGCAGTATTTT
TRBV12-3/TRBV12-4	TRBD1	TRBJ1-2	many	CASSRKWTGENYGYTF	TGTGCCAGCAGCCGGAAATGGACAGGGGAGAACTATGGCTACACCTTC
TRBV7-9	TRBD2	TRBJ2-5	many	CASSFGLAGGETQYF	TGTGCCAGCAGCTTCGGACTAGCGGGGGGAGAGACCCAGTACTTC
TRBV11-2	TRBD2	TRBJ2-4	many	CASSLVGRADLGNIQYF	TGTGCCAGCAGCTTAGTAGGGAGGGCAGATTTGGGAAACATTCAGTACTTC
TRBV29-1	-	TRBJ1-2	many	CSVVEGLGYTF	TGCAGCGTTGTAGAGGGGCTTGGCTACACCTTC
TRBV5-1	-	TRBJ2-2	many	CASRSSVVGTGELFF	TGCGCCAGCAGATCCAGCGTGGTCGGCACCGGGGAGCTGTTTTTT
TRBV29-1	-	TRBJ2-5	-	CSVERVGLAQPQETQYF	TGCAGCGTTGAAAGGGTGGGGTTAGCGCAACCCCAAGAGACCCAGTACTTC
TRBV7-2	-	TRBJ1-5	-	CASSSLAGLSQHF	TGTGCCAGCAGCTCCCTCGCAGGTTTGTCCCAGCATTTT
TRBV6-2/TRBV6-3	TRBD1	TRBJ1-5	many	CASSRGTGDQPQHF	TGTGCCAGCAGCCGCGGGACAGGGGACCAGCCCCAGCATTTT
TRBV10-3	-	TRBJ2-7	many	CAISESRSSEQYF	TGTGCCATCAGTGAGTCGAGGTCGTCGGAGCAGTACTTC
TRBV29-1	TRBD1	TRBJ2-7	many	CSVPGTGLYEQYF	TGCAGCGTGCCTGGGACAGGGCTCTACGAGCAGTACTTC